This paragraph covers one T cell receptor beta chain sequence. Its antigen is not known. These data are taken from a study of spatial heterogeneity in lung cancer. Study results and limitations: At tumor resection, ubiquitous expanded TCRs were detected in blood more often than later.

This CDR3 has 19 amino acids. V was clipped by 5 bases and J by 0 bases, with 22 bases between them. Time point described: sample taken at primary tumor resection. Unsorted whole RNA of tumor, nontumor lung or frozen PBMC was sequenced. A distinct unique molecular identifier was carried by each TCR cDNA molecule. TCRdb used MiXCR to reprocess the 5' RACE reads, holding one entry per CDR3 protein. The sample yields more than 30,000 distinct CDR3 sequences, approximately 5.2% seen once. The chain links TRBV12-3 or TRBV12-4 to TRBJ2-2, with D possibly being TRBD1 or TRBD2 (7 bases each). The sample was PBMCs, taken at surgery. This receptor was taken from a female donor with early-stage non-small cell lung cancer. The CDR3 loop is CASSPTGFGGGTNTGELFF. Written as DNA, the CDR3 is TGTGCCAGCAGTCCGACAGGGTTTGGCGGGGGCACGAACACCGGGGAGCTGTTTTTT.